This T cell receptor beta chain was recorded in a study of blood T cell repertoires in COVID-19. Turning to the study itself: In each case, the material was cDNA or gDNA derived from T cells, B-cell-depleted T cells, or PBMCs.

The method was immunoSEQ multiplex PCR; TCRdb's version includes in-frame clones alone and lacks a portion of them. The data show under 300,000 clones, with approximately 82% seen just once and approximately 3.2% held by the top ten. V gave up 3 bases and J gave up 4 bases, with 21 bases separating them. Germline loops: CDR1 LNHDA, CDR2 SQIVND (reference sequence). This CDR3 is built from 17 residues. The receptor comes from a woman aged 18-29 years with acute or convalescent COVID-19. The V and J genes are TRBV19 and TRBJ1-2, with TRBD1 as a possible D gene (6 bases). Sequencing was done on a sample of peripheral blood. This chain's CDR3 is CASSISIHRVGFYGYTF. CDR3 sequence (DNA): TGTGCCAGTAGTATCTCTATTCACAGGGTGGGATTCTATGGCTACACCTTC.